The sequence of this TCR beta chain was determined in a study of T cell changes during pregnancy in multiple sclerosis. The V gene's germline CDR1 is MNHNY and CDR2 SVGAGI (reference sequence). Unmatched junction bases numbered 2, after V lost 0 bases and J lost 5 bases. The CDR3 has 15 residues. The method was immunoSEQ multiplex PCR; TCRdb's version includes in-frame clones alone and lacks a portion of them. The data hold about 36,000 clones, with around 93% observed a single time. The chain joins TRBV6-6 to TRBJ2-5; 11 bases match TRBD2. This specimen was CD4+ T cells from peripheral blood mononuclear cells, taken in the first trimester of pregnancy. The TCR comes from a female donor with multiple sclerosis, enrolled in a pregnancy study. The CDR3 nucleotides read TGTGCCAGCAGTTACTCGAGGACTAGCGGGGAGACCCAGTACTTC. As protein: CASSYSRTSGETQYF.